These T cell receptor beta chains were read from a single sample in a study of T-cell memory formation after mild COVID-19. TCRdb analysed the 5' RACE reads with MiXCR anew, one entry per CDR3 protein. Of 180,000 or so distinct CDR3 sequences in the sample, roughly 10% were seen once. The sequenced sample consisted of PBMCs or a T cell subset sorted from them (not recorded which). The receptors stem from a man in his late teens or twenties who had mild COVID-19 (a few samples of this study predate the infection). Cell type and time point are not known. Both conserved end residues are part of each CDR3. A D gene is named only where the DNA matches it firmly. The size field is filled for only some rows; it gives once, few, many or a size class.

TRBJ1-1,TRBV12-3/TRBV12-4,few,-,14,CASSFGEMNTEAFF,TGTGCCAGCAGTTTTGGGGAGATGAACACTGAAGCTTTCTTT
TRBJ2-1,TRBV7-9,few,-,9,CAIANEQFF,TGTGCCATCGCCAATGAGCAGTTCTTC
TRBJ1-5,TRBV19,few,TRBD1,16,CASQPLRGLSNQPQHF,TGTGCCAGTCAACCTCTCAGGGGGCTTAGCAATCAGCCCCAGCATTTT
TRBJ1-5,TRBV2,few,-,13,CASSPGRGEPQHF,TGTGCCAGCAGCCCGGGGCGGGGCGAGCCCCAGCATTTT
TRBJ1-4,TRBV12-3/TRBV12-4,-,-,15,CASSSPLGGIEKLFF,TGTGCCAGCAGTTCCCCGCTAGGGGGGATTGAAAAACTGTTTTTT
TRBJ1-6,TRBV4-3,few,TRBD1,15,CASSHPGQLNSPLHF,TGCGCCAGCAGCCACCCGGGACAGCTGAATTCACCCCTCCACTTT
TRBJ1-5,TRBV5-1,few,-,14,CASSSGTDNQPQHF,TGCGCCAGCAGCTCGGGGACGGACAATCAGCCCCAGCATTTT
TRBJ2-7,TRBV27,few,-,15,CASSSRGLSSYEQYF,TGTGCCAGCAGTTCAAGGGGCTTGAGCTCCTACGAGCAGTACTTC
TRBJ2-3,TRBV7-9,few,-,14,CASSLVGVGDTQYF,TGTGCCAGCAGCTTAGTAGGGGTGGGAGATACGCAGTATTTT
TRBJ2-3,TRBV15,-,TRBD2,16,CATSSRLAASTDTQYF,TGTGCCACCAGCTCGCGACTAGCGGCTAGCACAGATACGCAGTATTTT
TRBJ2-7,TRBV2,-,-,11,CASRGSYEQYF,TGTGCCAGCAGGGGCTCCTACGAGCAGTACTTC
TRBJ1-5,TRBV2,-,-,13,CASSTETYQPQHF,TGTGCCAGCAGTACGGAAACTTATCAGCCCCAGCATTTT
TRBJ1-2,TRBV5-6,-,-,15,CASSFPVRARSGYTF,TGTGCCAGCAGCTTTCCTGTCAGGGCGCGGTCTGGCTACACCTTC
TRBJ1-2,TRBV5-1,once,-,15,CASSLSPGEGYGYTF,TGCGCCAGCAGCTTGAGTCCAGGGGAGGGGTATGGCTACACCTTC
TRBJ2-3,TRBV10-1,few,-,14,CASSDGGGTDTQYF,TGCGCCAGCAGTGATGGCGGGGGCACAGATACGCAGTATTTT
TRBJ2-1,TRBV3-1,-,-,17,CASSQGKAGETYNEQFF,TGTGCCAGCAGCCAAGGGAAAGCGGGTGAGACCTACAATGAGCAGTTCTTC
TRBJ2-7,TRBV20-1,many,-,16,CSARYNLGGASYEQYF,TGCAGTGCTAGGTATAACTTAGGGGGAGCGTCCTACGAGCAGTACTTC
TRBJ2-7,TRBV6-5,-,-,15,CARSYSSGGSYEQYF,TGTGCCAGAAGTTACTCGAGTGGGGGCTCCTACGAGCAGTACTTC
TRBJ1-2,TRBV29-1,-,-,11,CSVRDEYFYTF,TGCAGCGTTCGGGACGAATACTTCTACACCTTC
TRBJ2-5,TRBV20-1,-,-,14,CSARLGGNWETQYF,TGCAGTGCCCGACTTGGGGGGAACTGGGAGACCCAGTACTTC
TRBJ2-5,TRBV7-6,many,-,13,CASSLIVTETQYF,TGTGCCAGCAGCTTGATAGTAACAGAGACCCAGTACTTC
TRBJ2-7,TRBV12-3/TRBV12-4,-,TRBD2,13,CASRLAGAYEQYF,TGTGCCAGCAGACTAGCGGGGGCCTACGAGCAGTACTTC
TRBJ1-2,TRBV6-2/TRBV6-3,-,-,16,CASSLAARGGMVGYTF,TGTGCCAGCAGCCTAGCCGCCCGAGGGGGTATGGTTGGCTACACCTTC
TRBJ1-5,TRBV28,many,-,14,CASTTGGFGQPQHF,TGTGCCAGCACCACTGGGGGTTTCGGTCAGCCCCAGCATTTT
TRBJ1-5,TRBV30,few,-,13,CAWTGADGQPQHF,TGTGCCTGGACCGGGGCCGACGGTCAGCCCCAGCATTTT
TRBJ2-2,TRBV10-2,-,-,15,CASSEYRMNTGELFF,TGCGCCAGCAGTGAATACAGGATGAACACCGGGGAGCTGTTTTTT
TRBJ1-1,TRBV6-5,-,-,11,CASSEGTEAFF,TGTGCCAGCAGTGAGGGGACTGAAGCTTTCTTT
TRBJ1-2,TRBV12-3/TRBV12-4,few,TRBD1,13,CASTMGRGYGYTF,TGTGCCAGCACTATGGGCAGGGGGTACGGCTACACCTTC
TRBJ2-4,TRBV2,many,-,14,CASSDGLAKNIQYF,TGTGCCAGCAGTGACGGACTAGCCAAAAACATTCAGTACTTC
TRBJ2-1,TRBV5-1,-,-,13,CASSTSSYNEQFF,TGCGCCAGCAGTACCAGCTCCTACAATGAGCAGTTCTTC
TRBJ1-1,TRBV18,few,-,14,CASSPEDWSTEAFF,TGTGCCAGCTCACCTGAAGATTGGAGCACTGAAGCTTTCTTT
TRBJ2-7,TRBV20-1,-,TRBD1,13,CSTGTGVGREQYF,TGCAGTACCGGGACAGGGGTCGGTAGGGAGCAGTACTTC
TRBJ2-1,TRBV7-3,few,TRBD2,15,CASSSRLAGYNEQFF,TGTGCCAGCAGCTCCCGACTAGCGGGCTACAATGAGCAGTTCTTC
TRBJ2-4,TRBV18,-,-,13,CASSFDWTAPSYF,TGTGCCAGCTCATTCGACTGGACAGCCCCAAGTTACTTC
TRBJ2-3,TRBV5-1,few,TRBD2,14,CASSFGTTTDTQYF,TGCGCCAGCAGCTTCGGGACTACCACAGATACGCAGTATTTT
TRBJ2-5,TRBV5-1,-,-,14,CASSYDSTQETQYF,TGCGCCAGCAGCTACGACAGTACCCAAGAGACCCAGTACTTC
TRBJ1-2,TRBV11-3,-,-,12,CASLATGTGYTF,TGTGCCAGCTTAGCAACAGGAACGGGCTACACCTTC
TRBJ1-1,TRBV19,few,TRBD1,14,CASSRETGITEAFF,TGTGCCAGTAGTCGGGAGACAGGGATCACTGAAGCTTTCTTT
TRBJ2-7,TRBV5-4,few,TRBD1,15,CASTHSGTASYEQYF,TGTGCCAGCACCCACTCCGGGACAGCGTCATACGAGCAGTACTTC
TRBJ1-5,TRBV23-1,few,TRBD1,18,CASSPNGNRGWSNQPQHF,TGCGCCAGCAGCCCCAATGGGAACAGGGGATGGAGCAATCAGCCCCAGCATTTT
TRBJ2-1,TRBV11-2,few,TRBD2,15,CASSERGDNYNEQFF,TGTGCCAGCAGCGAGCGGGGGGACAATTACAATGAGCAGTTCTTC
TRBJ1-2,TRBV28,few,-,13,CASSSAGIGGYTF,TGTGCCAGCAGCAGTGCCGGGATCGGTGGCTACACCTTC
TRBJ2-5,TRBV2,few,TRBD1,14,CASQTGTVQETQYF,TGTGCCAGCCAGACTGGGACAGTCCAAGAGACCCAGTACTTC
TRBJ2-6,TRBV24-1,-,-,16,CATEGQSSSGANVLTF,TGTGCCACGGAGGGACAGTCGAGCTCTGGGGCCAACGTCCTGACTTTC
TRBJ2-1,TRBV11-2,-,-,16,CASSLAAAPGAQEQFF,TGTGCCAGCAGCTTAGCTGCGGCTCCCGGGGCGCAGGAGCAGTTCTTC
TRBJ2-7,TRBV15,few,TRBD1,15,CATSAEGTGDYEQYF,TGTGCCACCAGCGCTGAGGGGACAGGTGACTACGAGCAGTACTTC
TRBJ1-1,TRBV6-6,-,-,15,CASSYPRGGSAEAFF,TGTGCCAGCAGTTATCCGAGAGGGGGTAGCGCTGAAGCTTTCTTT
TRBJ2-5,TRBV9,few,-,13,CASSVGQGETQYF,TGTGCCAGCAGCGTAGGGCAGGGAGAGACCCAGTACTTC
TRBJ1-5,TRBV20-1,few,-,13,CSARDGGGQPQHF,TGCAGTGCTAGAGATGGAGGGGGTCAGCCCCAGCATTTT
TRBJ2-7,TRBV6-1,-,-,13,CASTRGRVYEQYF,TGTGCCAGCACCCGGGGCAGGGTCTACGAGCAGTACTTC
TRBJ2-7,TRBV29-1,many,-,12,CSVARPGNEQYF,TGCAGCGTTGCCAGGCCCGGGAACGAGCAGTACTTC
TRBJ2-2,TRBV4-2,many,-,13,CASSQDRPGELFF,TGTGCCAGCAGCCAAGACAGGCCCGGGGAGCTGTTTTTT
TRBJ1-1,TRBV3-1,-,-,14,CASSQVQGNTEAFF,TGTGCCAGCAGCCAAGTCCAGGGGAACACTGAAGCTTTCTTT
TRBJ2-3,TRBV19,many,-,15,CASQSLGSTTDTQYF,TGTGCCAGCCAGAGCCTCGGGTCCACCACAGATACGCAGTATTTT
TRBJ2-2,TRBV7-7,-,-,13,CASSGQWTGELFF,TGTGCTAGCAGCGGACAGTGGACCGGGGAGCTGTTTTTT